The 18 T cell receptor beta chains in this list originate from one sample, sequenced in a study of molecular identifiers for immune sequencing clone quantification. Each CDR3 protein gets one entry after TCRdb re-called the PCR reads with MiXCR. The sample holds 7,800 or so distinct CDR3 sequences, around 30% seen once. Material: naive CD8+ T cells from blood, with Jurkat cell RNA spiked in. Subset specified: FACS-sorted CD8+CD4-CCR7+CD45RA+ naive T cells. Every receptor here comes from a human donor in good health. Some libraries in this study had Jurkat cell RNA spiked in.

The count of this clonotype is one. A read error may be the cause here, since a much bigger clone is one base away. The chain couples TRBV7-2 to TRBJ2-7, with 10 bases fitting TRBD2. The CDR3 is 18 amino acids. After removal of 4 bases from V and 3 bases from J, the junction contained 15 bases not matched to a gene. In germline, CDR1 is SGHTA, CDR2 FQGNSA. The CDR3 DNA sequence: TGTGCCAGCAGCTCGACTCTATTCAGCGGGAGGGCGCACTACGAGCAGTACTTC. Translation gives CASSSTLFSGRAHYEQYF.

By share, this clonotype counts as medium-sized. The CDR3 DNA is TGTGCCAGCAGTCTACCCCCGGGACTAGCGATCGATGAGCAGTTCTTC. Translated, it gives CASSLPPGLAIDEQFF. The chain recombines TRBV7-8 with TRBJ2-1; 10 nucleotides align to TRBD2. Looked up from germline, CDR1 is SGHVS and CDR2 is FQNEAQ. CDR3 length equals 16 residues. The V segment lost 6 bases and the J segment 8 bases; nucleotides outside the gene matches: 13.

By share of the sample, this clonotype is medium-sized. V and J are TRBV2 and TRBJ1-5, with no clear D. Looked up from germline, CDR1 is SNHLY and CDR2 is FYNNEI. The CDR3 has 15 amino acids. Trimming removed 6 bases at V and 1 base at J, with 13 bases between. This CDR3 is CASSSGPTSNQPQHF. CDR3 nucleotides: TGTGCCAGCAGCTCCGGACCGACGAGCAATCAGCCCCAGCATTTT.

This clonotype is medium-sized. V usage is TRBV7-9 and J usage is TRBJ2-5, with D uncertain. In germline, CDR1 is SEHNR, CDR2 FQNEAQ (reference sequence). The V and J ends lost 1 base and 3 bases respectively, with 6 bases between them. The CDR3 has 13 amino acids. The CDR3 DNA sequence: TGTGCCAGCAGCTTAGGGACCGAAGAGACCCAGTACTTC. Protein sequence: CASSLGTEETQYF.

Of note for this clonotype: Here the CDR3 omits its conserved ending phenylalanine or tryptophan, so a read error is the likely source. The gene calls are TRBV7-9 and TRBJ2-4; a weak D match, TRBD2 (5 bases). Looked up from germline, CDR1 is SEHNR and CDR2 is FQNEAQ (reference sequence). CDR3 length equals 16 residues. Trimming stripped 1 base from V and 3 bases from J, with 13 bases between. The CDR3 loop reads CASSLGLAGDKNIQYL. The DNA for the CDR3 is TGTGCCAGCAGCTTAGGCCTGGCGGGCGACAAAAACATTCAGTACCTC.

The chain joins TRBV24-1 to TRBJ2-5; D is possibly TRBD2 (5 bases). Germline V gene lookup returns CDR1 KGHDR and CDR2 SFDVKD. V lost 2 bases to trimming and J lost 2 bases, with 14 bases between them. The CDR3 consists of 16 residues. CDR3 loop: CATSDSRGSVQETQYF. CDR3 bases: TGTGCCACCAGTGATTCCCGGGGTAGCGTACAAGAGACCCAGTACTTC.

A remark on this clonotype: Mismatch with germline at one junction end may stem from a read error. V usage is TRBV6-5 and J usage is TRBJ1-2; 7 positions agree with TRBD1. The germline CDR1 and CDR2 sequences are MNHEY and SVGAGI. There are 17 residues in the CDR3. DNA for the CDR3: TGTGCCAGCAGTCGTCTCGACTCAGGACAGGCCAACTATGGCTTCACCTTC. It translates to CASSRLDSGQANYGFTF.

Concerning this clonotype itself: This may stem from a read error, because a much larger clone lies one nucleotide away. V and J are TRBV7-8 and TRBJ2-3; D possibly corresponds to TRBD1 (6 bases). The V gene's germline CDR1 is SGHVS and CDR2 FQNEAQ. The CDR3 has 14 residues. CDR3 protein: CASSFLGQTDTQNF. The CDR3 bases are TGTGCCAGCAGCTTTTTAGGACAGACAGATACGCAGAATTTT.

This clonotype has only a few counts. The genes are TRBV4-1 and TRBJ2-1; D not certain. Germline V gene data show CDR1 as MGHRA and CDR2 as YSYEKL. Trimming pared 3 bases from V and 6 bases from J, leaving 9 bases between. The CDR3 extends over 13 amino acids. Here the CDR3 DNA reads TGCGCCAGCAGCCACGGACCCTCCAATGAGCAGTTCTTC. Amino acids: CASSHGPSNEQFF.

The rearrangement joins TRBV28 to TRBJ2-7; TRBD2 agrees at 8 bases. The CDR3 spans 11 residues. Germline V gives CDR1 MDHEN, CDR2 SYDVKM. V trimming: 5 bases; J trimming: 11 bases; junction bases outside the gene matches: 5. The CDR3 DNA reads TGTGCCAGCAGTCCGGGGACTAGTGAGTACTTC. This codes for CASSPGTSEYF.

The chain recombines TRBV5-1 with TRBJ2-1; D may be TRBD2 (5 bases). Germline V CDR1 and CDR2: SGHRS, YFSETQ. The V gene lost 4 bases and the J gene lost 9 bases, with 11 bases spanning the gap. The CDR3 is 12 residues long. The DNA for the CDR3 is TGCGCCAGCAGCCCGGGGAGCTTTGAGCAGTTCTTC. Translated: CASSPGSFEQFF.

The CDR3 reads CASSPLGAGELFF. CDR3 coding DNA: TGTGCCAGCAGTCCCCTGGGGGCCGGGGAGCTGTTTTTT. The chain employs TRBV28 and TRBJ2-2; D may be TRBD1 or TRBD2 (5 bases each). The germline CDR1 and CDR2 sequences are MDHEN and SYDVKM. V was clipped by 5 bases and J by 6 bases, with 10 bases between them. This CDR3 has 13 amino acids.

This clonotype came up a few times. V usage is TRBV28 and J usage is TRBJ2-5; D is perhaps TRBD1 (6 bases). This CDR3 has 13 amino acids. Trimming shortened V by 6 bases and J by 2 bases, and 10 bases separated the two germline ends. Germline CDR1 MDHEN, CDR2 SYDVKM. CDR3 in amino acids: CASRPGTQETQYF. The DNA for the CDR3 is TGTGCCAGCAGACCCGGGACACAAGAGACCCAGTACTTC.

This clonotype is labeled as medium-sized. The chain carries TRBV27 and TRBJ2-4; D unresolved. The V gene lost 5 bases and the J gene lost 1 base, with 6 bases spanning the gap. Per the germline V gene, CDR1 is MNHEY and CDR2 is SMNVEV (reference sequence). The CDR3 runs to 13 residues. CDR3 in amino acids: CASSPLAKNIQYF. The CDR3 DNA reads TGTGCCAGCAGTCCACTTGCCAAAAACATTCAGTACTTC.

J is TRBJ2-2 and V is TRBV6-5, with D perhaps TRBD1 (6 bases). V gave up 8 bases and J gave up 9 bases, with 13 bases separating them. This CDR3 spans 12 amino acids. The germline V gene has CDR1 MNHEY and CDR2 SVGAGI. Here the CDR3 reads CASGQGPRELFF. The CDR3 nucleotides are TGTGCCAGCGGTCAGGGGCCTAGGGAGCTGTTTTTT.

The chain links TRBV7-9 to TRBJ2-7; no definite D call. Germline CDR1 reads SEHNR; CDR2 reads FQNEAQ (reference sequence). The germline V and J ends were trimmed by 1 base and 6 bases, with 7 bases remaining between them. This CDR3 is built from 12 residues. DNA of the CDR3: TGTGCCAGCAGCTTAGTAGGGCGCGAGCAGTACTTC. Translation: CASSLVGREQYF.

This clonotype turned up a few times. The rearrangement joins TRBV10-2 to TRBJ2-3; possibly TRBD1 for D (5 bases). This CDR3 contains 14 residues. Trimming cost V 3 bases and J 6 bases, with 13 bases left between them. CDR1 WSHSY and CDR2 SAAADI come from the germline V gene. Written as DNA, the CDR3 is TGCGCCAGCAGTGAAACAGGAGCCGGCGATACGCAGTATTTT. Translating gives CASSETGAGDTQYF.

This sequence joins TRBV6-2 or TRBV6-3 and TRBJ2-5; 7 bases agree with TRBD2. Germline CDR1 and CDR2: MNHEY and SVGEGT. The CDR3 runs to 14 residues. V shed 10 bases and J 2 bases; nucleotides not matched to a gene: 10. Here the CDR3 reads CATETLADQETQYF. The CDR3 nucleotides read TGTGCCACCGAAACTCTAGCGGATCAAGAGACCCAGTACTTC.